This T cell receptor (beta chain) is drawn from a study of cytomegalovirus exposure and HLA in healthy donors. Researchers ran the PCR with 60 Vbeta and 13 Jbeta primers. Clones were sequenced by immunoSEQ multiplex PCR, and TCRdb holds only the in-frame ones, with some missing. The table has about 94,000 clones, roughly 77% seen once. Germline V gene lookup returns CDR1 MDHEN and CDR2 SYDVKM. J was trimmed by 5 bases and V by 7 bases; bases with no gene match: 10. CDR3 length: 16 residues. The chain employs TRBV28 and TRBJ2-2, with 10 bases fitting TRBD1. The material sequenced was PBMCs. The receptor was isolated from a human donor in good health. CDR3 loop: CASTPVGQGGTGELFF. The DNA of the CDR3 is TGTGCCAGCACCCCCGTTGGACAGGGGGGGACCGGGGAGCTGTTTTTT.